The source of this T cell receptor beta chain is a study of monozygotic twins with inflammatory bowel disease. Findings and limits, study-wide: Resolution of different T cell subtypes was not achieved.

Each CDR3 protein gets one entry in TCRdb, which reprocessed the 5' RACE reads and gives no DNA. In all, the sample yields just over 300,000 distinct CDR3 sequences. Whole-blood total RNA was extracted without T cell sorting. For this clonotype: Antigen: not known.

CDR1 and CDR2 from the germline V gene are LGHNA and YSLEER. This CDR3 has 17 residues. Sample: blood. The sequence derives from a human donor with ulcerative colitis or Crohn's disease, or a healthy co-twin of an affected twin (not recorded which). The V gene is TRBV4-3, the J gene TRBJ2-3; the D call of TRBD2 rests on TCRdb alone, since no DNA is present to check it. The CDR3 is CASSQENSGGAGDTQYF.